The clone carrying this TCR beta chain was recorded a few times. The V segment lost 5 bases and the J segment 8 bases; nucleotides outside the gene matches: 0. This CDR3 is 11 amino acids long. From germline, CDR1 is MDHEN and CDR2 SYDVKM. This sample was taken from a study of early T cells in non-severe SARS-CoV-2 infection. TCRdb reanalysed the 5' RACE reads using MiXCR and keeps one entry per CDR3 protein. The sample carries tens of thousands of distinct CDR3 sequences, over 15% recorded once. V gene TRBV28 combines with J gene TRBJ2-1; 7 bases are shared with TRBD2. This receptor was identified in an adult who was a healthcare worker with PCR-confirmed SARS-CoV-2 infection or an uninfected control (not recorded which). Specimen: whole blood, collected at baseline. The CDR3 DNA follows: TGTGCCAGCAGTGGGGGGGATGAGCAGTTCTTC. Translating gives CASSGGDEQFF.